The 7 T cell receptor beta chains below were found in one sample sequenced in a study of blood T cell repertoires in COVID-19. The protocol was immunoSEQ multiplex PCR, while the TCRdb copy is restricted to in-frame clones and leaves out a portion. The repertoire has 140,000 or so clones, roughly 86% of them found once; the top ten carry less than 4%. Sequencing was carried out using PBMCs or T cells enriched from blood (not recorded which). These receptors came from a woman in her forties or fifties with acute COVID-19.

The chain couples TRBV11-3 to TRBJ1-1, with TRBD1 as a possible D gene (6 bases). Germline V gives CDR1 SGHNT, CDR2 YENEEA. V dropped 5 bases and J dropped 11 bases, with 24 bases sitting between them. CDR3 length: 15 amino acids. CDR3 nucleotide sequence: TGTGCCAGCAGCCCCCCCGCAGGGGTTATAGGATTGGCTTTCTTT. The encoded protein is CASSPPAGVIGLAFF.

CDR3 in amino acids: CASSADKRTGYYGYTF. CDR3 bases: TGTGCCAGCAGCGCGGATAAGAGGACAGGGTACTATGGCTACACCTTC. V usage is TRBV9 and J usage is TRBJ1-2; 8 bases match TRBD1. V was clipped by 3 bases and J by 3 bases; unmatched bases: 10. The CDR3 contains 16 residues. Germline V gene sequence: CDR1 SGDLS, CDR2 YYNGEE.

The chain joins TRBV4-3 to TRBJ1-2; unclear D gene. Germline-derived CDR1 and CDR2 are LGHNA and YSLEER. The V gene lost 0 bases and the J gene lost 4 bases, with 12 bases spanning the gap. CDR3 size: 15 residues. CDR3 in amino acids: CASSQDLLSIYGYTF. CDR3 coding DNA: TGCGCCAGCAGCCAAGATCTCCTATCGATCTATGGCTACACCTTC.

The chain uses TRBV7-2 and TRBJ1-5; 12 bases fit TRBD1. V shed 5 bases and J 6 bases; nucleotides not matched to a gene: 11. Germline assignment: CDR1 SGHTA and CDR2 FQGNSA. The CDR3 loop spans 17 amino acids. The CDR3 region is CASSPRPGTGGFQPQHF. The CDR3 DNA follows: TGTGCCAGCAGCCCCCGTCCCGGGACAGGGGGCTTTCAGCCCCAGCATTTT.

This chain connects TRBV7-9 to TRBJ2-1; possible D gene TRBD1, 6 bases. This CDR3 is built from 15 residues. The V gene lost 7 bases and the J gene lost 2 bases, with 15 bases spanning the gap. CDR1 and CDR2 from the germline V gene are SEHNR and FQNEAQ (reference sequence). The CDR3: CASTLGGSAYNEQFF. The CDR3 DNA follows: TGTGCCAGCACCCTAGGGGGAAGCGCCTACAATGAGCAGTTCTTC.

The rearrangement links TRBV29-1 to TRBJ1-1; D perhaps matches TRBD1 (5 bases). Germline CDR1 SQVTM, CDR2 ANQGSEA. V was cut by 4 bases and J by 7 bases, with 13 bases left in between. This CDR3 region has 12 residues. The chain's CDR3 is CSVALGGNEAFF. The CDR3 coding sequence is TGCAGCGTTGCCCTCGGGGGGAATGAAGCTTTCTTT.

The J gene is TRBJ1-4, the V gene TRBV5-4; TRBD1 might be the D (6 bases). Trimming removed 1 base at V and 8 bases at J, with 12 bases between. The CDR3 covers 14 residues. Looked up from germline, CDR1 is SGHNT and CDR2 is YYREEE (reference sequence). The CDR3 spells CASSLPGANEKLFF. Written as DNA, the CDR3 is TGTGCCAGCAGCTTGCCAGGGGCCAACGAAAAACTGTTTTTT.